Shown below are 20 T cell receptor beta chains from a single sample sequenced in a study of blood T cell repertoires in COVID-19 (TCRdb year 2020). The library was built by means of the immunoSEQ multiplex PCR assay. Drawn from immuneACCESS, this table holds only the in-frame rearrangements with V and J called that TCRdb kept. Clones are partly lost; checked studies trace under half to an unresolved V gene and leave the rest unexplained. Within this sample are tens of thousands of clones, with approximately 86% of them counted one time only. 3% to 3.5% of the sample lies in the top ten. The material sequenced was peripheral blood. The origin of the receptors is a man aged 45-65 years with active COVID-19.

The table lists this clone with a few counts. CDR3: CASSYSRGSEQYV. CDR3 nucleotide sequence: TGTGCCAGCAGCTATAGTCGGGGATCCGAGCAGTACGTC. The genes are TRBV7-9 and TRBJ2-7, with D possibly matching TRBD2 (5 bases). Between the trimmed V and J ends, which lost 4 bases and 6 bases, there was a span of 13 bases. The germline V gene encodes CDR1 SEHNR and CDR2 FQNEAQ (reference sequence). CDR3 length equals 13 residues.

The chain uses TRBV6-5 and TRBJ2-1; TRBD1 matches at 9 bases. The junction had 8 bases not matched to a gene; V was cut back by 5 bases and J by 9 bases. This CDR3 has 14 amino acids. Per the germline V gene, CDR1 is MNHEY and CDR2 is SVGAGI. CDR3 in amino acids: CASSPTWTGAEQFF. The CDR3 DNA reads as TGTGCCAGCAGTCCGACGTGGACAGGGGCTGAGCAGTTCTTC.

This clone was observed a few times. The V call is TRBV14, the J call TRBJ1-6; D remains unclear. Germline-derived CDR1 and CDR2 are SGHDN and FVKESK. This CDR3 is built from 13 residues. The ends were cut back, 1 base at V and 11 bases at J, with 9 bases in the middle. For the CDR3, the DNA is TGTGCCAGCAGCCAAGCTAAACTGGCACCCCTCCACTTT. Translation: CASSQAKLAPLHF.

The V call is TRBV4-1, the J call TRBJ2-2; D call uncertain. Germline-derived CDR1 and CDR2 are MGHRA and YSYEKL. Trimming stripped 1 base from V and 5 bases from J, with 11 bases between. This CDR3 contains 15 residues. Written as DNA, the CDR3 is TGCGCCAGCAGCCAAGGAAGCCTAACGACCGGGGAGCTGTTTTTT. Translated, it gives CASSQGSLTTGELFF.

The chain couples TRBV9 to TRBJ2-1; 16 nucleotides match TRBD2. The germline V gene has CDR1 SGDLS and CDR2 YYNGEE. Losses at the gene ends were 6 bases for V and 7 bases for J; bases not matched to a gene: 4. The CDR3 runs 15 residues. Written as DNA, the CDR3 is TGTGCCAGCACCGGGACTAGCGGGAGGGGAAATGAGCAGTTCTTC. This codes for CASTGTSGRGNEQFF.

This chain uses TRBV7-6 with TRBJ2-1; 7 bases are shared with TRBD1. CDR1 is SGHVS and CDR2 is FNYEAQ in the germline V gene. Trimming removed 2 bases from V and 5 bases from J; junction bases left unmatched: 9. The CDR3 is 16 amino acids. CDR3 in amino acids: CASSLIDRDYNNEQFF. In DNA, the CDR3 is TGTGCCAGCAGCTTAATCGACAGGGATTATAACAATGAGCAGTTCTTC.

The CDR3 bases are TGTGCCAGCAGCCGGGGCCTAGCGGGGGGGCAAGAGACCCAGTACTTC. It specifies CASSRGLAGGQETQYF. The V and J genes are TRBV3-1 (or the pseudogene TRBV3-2) and TRBJ2-5, with 12 bases that match TRBD2. The CDR3 runs to 16 residues. V was pared by 4 bases and J by 2 bases, with 5 bases of the junction left unmatched. Germline lookup yields CDR1 LGHDT and CDR2 YNNKEL (reference sequence).

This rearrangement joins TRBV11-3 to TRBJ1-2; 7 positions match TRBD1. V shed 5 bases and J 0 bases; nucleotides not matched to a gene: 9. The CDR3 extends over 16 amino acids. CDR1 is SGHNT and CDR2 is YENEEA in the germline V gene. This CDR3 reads CASSPTDRVTNYGYTF. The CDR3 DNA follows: TGTGCCAGCAGCCCAACCGACAGGGTAACTAACTATGGCTACACCTTC.

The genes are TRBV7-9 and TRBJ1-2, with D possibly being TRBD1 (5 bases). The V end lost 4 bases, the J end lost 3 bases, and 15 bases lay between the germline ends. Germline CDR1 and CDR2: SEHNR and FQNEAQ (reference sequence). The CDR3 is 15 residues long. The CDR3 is CASSSPRVAYYGYTF. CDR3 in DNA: TGTGCCAGCAGCTCACCCAGGGTGGCGTACTATGGCTACACCTTC.

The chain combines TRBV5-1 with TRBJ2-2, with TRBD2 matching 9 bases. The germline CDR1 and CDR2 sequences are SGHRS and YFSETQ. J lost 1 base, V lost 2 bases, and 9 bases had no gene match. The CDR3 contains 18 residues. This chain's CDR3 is CASSFLSGGPWNTGELFF. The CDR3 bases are TGCGCCAGCAGCTTCCTAAGCGGGGGGCCCTGGAACACCGGGGAGCTGTTTTTT.

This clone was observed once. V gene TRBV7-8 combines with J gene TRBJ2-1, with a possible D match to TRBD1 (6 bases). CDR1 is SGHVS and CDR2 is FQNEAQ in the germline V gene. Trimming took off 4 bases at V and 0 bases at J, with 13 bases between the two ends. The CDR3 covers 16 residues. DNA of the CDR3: TGTGCCAGCAGCTCCAACAGGGTGGGCTCCTACAATGAGCAGTTCTTC. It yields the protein CASSSNRVGSYNEQFF.

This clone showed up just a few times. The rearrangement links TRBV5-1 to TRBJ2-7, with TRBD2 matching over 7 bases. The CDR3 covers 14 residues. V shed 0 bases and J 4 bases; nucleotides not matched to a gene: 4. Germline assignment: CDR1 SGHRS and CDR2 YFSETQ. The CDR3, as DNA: TGCGCCAGCAGCTTGGCCGGGGGGATTTACGAGCAGTACGTC. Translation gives CASSLAGGIYEQYV.

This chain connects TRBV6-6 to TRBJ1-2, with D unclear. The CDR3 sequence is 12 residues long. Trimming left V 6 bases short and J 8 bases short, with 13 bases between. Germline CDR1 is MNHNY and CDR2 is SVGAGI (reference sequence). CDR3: CASRGAREGYTF. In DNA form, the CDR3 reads TGTGCCAGCAGGGGAGCGCGGGAGGGCTACACCTTC.

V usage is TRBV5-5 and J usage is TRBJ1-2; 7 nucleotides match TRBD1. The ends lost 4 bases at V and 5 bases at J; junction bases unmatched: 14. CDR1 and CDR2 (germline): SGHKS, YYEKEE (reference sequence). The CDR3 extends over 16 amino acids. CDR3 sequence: CASSALTGTVVYGYTF. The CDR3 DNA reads TGTGCCAGCAGCGCTCTGACAGGGACCGTCGTATATGGCTACACCTTC. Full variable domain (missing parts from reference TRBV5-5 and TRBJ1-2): DAGVTQSPTHLIKTRGQQVTLRCSPISGHKSVSWYQQVLGQGPQFIFQYYEKEERGRGNFPDRFSARQFPNYSSELNVNALLLGDSALYLCASSALTGTVVYGYTFGSGTRLTVV.

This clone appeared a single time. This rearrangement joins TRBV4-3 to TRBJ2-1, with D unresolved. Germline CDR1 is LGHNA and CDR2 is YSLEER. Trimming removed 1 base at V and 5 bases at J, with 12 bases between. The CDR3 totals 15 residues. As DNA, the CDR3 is TGCGCCAGCAGCCAAGCGGAGCTATCTCACAATGAGCAGTTCTTC. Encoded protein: CASSQAELSHNEQFF.

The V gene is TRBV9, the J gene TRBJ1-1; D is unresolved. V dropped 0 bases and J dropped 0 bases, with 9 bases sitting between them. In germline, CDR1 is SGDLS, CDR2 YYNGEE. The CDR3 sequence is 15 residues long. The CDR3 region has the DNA TGTGCCAGCAGCGTAGCTGGGGAGCTGAACACTGAAGCTTTCTTT. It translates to CASSVAGELNTEAFF.

The CDR3 nucleotides read TGTGCCAGCAGCCAAACCGGACAGGGGTTTTATGGCTACACCTTC. Its protein product is CASSQTGQGFYGYTF. J is TRBJ1-2 and V is TRBV3-1 (or the pseudogene TRBV3-2); TRBD1 aligns across 9 bases. Germline V lookup: CDR1 LGHDT, CDR2 YNNKEL (reference sequence). V lost 2 bases and J lost 5; bases outside the gene matches: 6. The CDR3 spans 15 residues.

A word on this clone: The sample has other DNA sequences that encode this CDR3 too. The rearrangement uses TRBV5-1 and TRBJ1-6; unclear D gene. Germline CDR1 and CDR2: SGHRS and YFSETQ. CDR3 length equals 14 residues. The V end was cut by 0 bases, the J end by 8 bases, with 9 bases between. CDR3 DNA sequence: TGCGCCAGCAGCTTGGGAGGTGGTGATTCACCCCTCCACTTT. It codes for CASSLGGGDSPLHF.

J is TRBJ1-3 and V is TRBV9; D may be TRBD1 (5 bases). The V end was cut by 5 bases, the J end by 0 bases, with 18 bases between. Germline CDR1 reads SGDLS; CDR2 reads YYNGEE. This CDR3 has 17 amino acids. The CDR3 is CASSASTWGGSGNTIYF. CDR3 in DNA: TGTGCCAGCAGTGCCTCCACATGGGGGGGCTCTGGAAACACCATATATTTT.

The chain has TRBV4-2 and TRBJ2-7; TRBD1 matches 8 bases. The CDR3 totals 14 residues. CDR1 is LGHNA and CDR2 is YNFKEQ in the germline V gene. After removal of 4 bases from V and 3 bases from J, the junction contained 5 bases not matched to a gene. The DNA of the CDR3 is TGTGCCAGCAGCCCCGGGACAGGAGTCTACGAGCAGTACTTC. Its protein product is CASSPGTGVYEQYF.